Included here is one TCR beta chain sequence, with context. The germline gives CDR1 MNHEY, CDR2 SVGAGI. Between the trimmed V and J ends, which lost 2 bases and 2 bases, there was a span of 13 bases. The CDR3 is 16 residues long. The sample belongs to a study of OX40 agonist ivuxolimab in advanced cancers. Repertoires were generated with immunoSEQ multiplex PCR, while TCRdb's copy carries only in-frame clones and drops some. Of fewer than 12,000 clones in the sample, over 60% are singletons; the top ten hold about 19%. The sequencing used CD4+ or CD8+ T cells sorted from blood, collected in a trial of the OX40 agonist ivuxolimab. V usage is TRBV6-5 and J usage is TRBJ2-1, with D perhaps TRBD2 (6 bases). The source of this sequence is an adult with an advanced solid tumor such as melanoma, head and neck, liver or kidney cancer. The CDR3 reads CASSYEREPPYNEQFF. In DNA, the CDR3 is TGTGCCAGCAGTTACGAACGGGAGCCACCCTACAATGAGCAGTTCTTC.